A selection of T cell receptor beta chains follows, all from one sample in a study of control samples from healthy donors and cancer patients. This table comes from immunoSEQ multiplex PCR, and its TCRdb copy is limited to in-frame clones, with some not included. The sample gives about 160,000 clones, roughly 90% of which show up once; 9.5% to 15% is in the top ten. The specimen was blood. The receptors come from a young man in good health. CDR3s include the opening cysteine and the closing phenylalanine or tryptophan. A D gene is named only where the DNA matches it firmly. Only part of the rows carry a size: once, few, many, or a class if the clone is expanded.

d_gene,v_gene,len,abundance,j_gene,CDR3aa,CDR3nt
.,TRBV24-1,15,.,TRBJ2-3,CATREGSGNEDTQYF,TGTGCCACCAGAGAGGGGTCGGGAAATGAAGATACGCAGTATTTT
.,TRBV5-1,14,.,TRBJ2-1,CASSSQALRDEQFF,TGCGCCAGCAGCTCCCAGGCCCTGAGAGATGAGCAGTTCTTC
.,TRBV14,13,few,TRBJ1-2,CASSQPATYGYTF,TGTGCCAGCAGCCAACCGGCTACCTATGGCTACACCTTC
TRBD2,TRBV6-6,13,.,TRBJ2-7,CASSYGRGYEQYF,TGTGCCAGCAGTTACGGGAGGGGCTACGAGCAGTACTTC
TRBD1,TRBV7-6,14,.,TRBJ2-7,CASSLGQGGEEQYF,TGTGCCAGCAGCCTGGGACAGGGGGGAGAAGAGCAGTACTTC
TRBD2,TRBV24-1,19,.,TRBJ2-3,CATSDLPASGGYLTDTQYF,TGTGCCACCAGTGATTTGCCCGCTAGCGGGGGATATTTAACAGATACGCAGTATTTT
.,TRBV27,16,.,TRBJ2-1,CASSLRGGNFYNEQFF,TGTGCCAGCAGTTTAAGAGGAGGCAACTTCTACAATGAGCAGTTCTTC
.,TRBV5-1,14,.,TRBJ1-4,CASSLGERNEKLFF,TGCGCCAGCAGCCTGGGGGAGAGAAATGAAAAACTGTTTTTT
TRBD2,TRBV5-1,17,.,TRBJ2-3,CASSLAGSGRFTDTQYF,TGCGCCAGCAGCTTGGCCGGTAGCGGGAGGTTCACAGATACGCAGTATTTT
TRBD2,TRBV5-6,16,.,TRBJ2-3,CASSLDYRTSSDTQYF,TGTGCCAGCAGCTTGGATTATAGGACTAGCTCAGATACGCAGTATTTT
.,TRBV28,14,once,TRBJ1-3,CASKPGDPGDTIYF,TGTGCCAGCAAACCTGGAGATCCTGGGGACACCATATATTTT
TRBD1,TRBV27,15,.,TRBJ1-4,CASSRQGATNEKLFF,TGTGCCAGCAGTAGACAGGGGGCAACTAATGAAAAACTGTTTTTT
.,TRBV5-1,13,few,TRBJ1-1,CASSLEQGTEAFF,TGCGCCAGCAGCTTGGAGCAGGGAACTGAAGCTTTCTTT
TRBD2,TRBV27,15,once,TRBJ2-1,CASSLTRRGFYEQFF,TGTGCCAGCAGTCTTACTAGGCGGGGGTTCTATGAGCAGTTCTTC
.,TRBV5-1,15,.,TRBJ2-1,CASSLVADSYNEQFF,TGCGCCAGCAGCTTGGTGGCAGACTCCTACAATGAGCAGTTCTTC
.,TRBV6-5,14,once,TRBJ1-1,CASRAGTFNTEAFF,TGTGCCAGCAGGGCCGGGACTTTCAACACTGAAGCTTTCTTT
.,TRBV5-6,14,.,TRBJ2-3,CASSFGGQTDTQYF,TGTGCCAGCAGCTTCGGGGGACAGACAGATACGCAGTATTTT
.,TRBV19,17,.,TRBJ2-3,CASTRPGGESSTDTQYF,TGTGCCAGTACCAGACCTGGGGGTGAATCTAGCACAGATACGCAGTATTTT
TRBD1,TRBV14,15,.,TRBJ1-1,CASSLTGGLNTEAFF,TGTGCCAGCAGCTTAACAGGGGGTTTGAACACTGAAGCTTTCTTT
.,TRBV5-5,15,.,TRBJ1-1,CASSPGRGMGTEAFF,TGTGCCAGCAGCCCCGGCCGGGGCATGGGCACTGAAGCTTTCTTT
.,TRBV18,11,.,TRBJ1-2,CASSPKIEQAF,TGTGCCAGCTCACCAAAGATCGAACAGGCCTTC
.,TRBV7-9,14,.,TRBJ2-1,CASDSTGSWNEQFF,TGTGCCAGCGACTCTACGGGGTCTTGGAATGAGCAGTTCTTC
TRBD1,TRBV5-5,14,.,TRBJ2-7,CASSSGTGSYEQYF,TGTGCCAGCAGTTCCGGGACAGGCTCCTACGAGCAGTACTTC
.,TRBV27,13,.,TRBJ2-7,CASTTSPFYEQYF,TGTGCCAGCACCACCTCGCCGTTCTACGAGCAGTACTTC
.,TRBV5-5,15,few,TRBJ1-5,CASSLDDYSNQPQHF,TGTGCCAGCAGCTTGGACGATTATAGCAATCAGCCCCAGCATTTT
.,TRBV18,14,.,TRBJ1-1,CASSPGQLNTEAFF,TGTGCCAGCTCACCGGGCCAGCTGAACACTGAAGCTTTCTTT
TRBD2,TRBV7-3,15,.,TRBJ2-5,CASSPRTSGIETQYF,TGTGCCAGCAGCCCGAGGACTAGCGGGATAGAGACCCAGTACTTC
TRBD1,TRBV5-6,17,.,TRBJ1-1,CASSLGLGAGQGGGAFF,TGTGCCAGCAGCTTGGGATTGGGGGCCGGACAGGGCGGCGGAGCTTTCTTT
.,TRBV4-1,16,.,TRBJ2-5,CASSQEAGLGQETQYF,TGCGCCAGCAGCCAAGAAGCAGGCTTGGGGCAAGAGACCCAGTACTTC
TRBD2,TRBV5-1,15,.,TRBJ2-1,CASSAGTSGGAEQFF,TGCGCCAGCAGCGCTGGGACTAGCGGGGGGGCGGAGCAGTTCTTC
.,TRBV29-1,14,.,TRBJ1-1,CSVLSGGPNTEAFF,TGCAGCGTTTTGAGCGGGGGGCCTAACACTGAAGCTTTCTTT
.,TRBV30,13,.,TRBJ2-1,CATPSPSYNEQFF,TGTGCCACACCTTCTCCCTCCTACAATGAGCAGTTCTTC
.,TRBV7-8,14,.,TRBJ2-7,CASSDDTFSYEQYF,TGTGCCAGCAGCGACGACACGTTCTCCTACGAGCAGTACTTC
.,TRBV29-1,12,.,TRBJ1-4,CSVASYNEKLFF,TGCAGCGTTGCATCGTATAATGAAAAACTGTTTTTT
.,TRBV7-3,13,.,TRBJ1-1,CASSLGANTEAFF,TGTGCCAGCAGCTTAGGGGCAAACACTGAAGCTTTCTTT
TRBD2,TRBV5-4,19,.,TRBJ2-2,CASSRGSPGLAMTTGELFF,TGTGCCAGCAGCAGAGGGTCCCCGGGACTAGCTATGACGACCGGGGAGCTGTTTTTT
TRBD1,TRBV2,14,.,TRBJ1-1,CASSVGQGITEAFF,TGTGCCAGCAGTGTGGGACAGGGTATAACTGAAGCTTTCTTT
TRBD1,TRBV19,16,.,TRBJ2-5,CASRGDRVWPQETQYF,TGTGCCAGTAGGGGCGACAGGGTTTGGCCCCAAGAGACCCAGTACTTC
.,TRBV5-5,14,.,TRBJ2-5,CASSLVGVGETQYF,TGTGCCAGCAGCTTGGTAGGGGTCGGGGAGACCCAGTACTTC
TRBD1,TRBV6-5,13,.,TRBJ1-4,CASEGTGGRKLFF,TGTGCCAGCGAGGGGACAGGGGGCCGAAAACTGTTTTTT
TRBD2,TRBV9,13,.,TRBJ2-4,CASSVGLAGVLYF,TGTGCCAGCAGCGTAGGGCTAGCGGGGGTGCTGTACTTC
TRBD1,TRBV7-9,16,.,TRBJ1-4,CASSLSGGATNEKLFF,TGTGCCAGCAGCTTATCAGGGGGCGCGACTAATGAAAAACTGTTTTTT